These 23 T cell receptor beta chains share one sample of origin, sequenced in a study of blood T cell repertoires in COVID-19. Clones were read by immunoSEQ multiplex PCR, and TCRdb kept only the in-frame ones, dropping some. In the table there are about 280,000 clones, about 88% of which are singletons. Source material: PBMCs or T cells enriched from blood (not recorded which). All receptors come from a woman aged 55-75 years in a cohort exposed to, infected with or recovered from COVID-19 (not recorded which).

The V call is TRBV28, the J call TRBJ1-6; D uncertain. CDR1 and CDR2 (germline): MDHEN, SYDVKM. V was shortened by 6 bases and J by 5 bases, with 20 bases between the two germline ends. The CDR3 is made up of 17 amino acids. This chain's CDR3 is CASSRPLSRRDNSPLHF. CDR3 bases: TGTGCCAGCAGCCGCCCCCTTTCTCGACGGGATAATTCACCCCTCCACTTT.

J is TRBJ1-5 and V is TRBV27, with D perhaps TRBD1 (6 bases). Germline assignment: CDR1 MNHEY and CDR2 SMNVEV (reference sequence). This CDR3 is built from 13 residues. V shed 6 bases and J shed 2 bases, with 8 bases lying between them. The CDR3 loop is CASRQGGNQPQHF. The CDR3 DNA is TGTGCCAGCAGACAGGGTGGCAATCAGCCCCAGCATTTT.

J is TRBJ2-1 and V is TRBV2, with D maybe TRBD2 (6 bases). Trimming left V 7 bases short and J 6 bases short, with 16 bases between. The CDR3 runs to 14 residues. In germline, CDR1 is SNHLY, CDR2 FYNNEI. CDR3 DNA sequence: TGTGCCAGCAACACTGGGAGGAAGGTCAATGAGCAGTTCTTC. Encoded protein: CASNTGRKVNEQFF.

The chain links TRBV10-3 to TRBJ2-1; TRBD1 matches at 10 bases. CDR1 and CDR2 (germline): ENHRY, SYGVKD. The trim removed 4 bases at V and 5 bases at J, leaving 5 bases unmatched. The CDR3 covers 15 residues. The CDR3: CAISVPGTGDNEQFF. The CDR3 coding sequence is TGTGCCATCAGTGTTCCCGGGACAGGGGACAATGAGCAGTTCTTC.

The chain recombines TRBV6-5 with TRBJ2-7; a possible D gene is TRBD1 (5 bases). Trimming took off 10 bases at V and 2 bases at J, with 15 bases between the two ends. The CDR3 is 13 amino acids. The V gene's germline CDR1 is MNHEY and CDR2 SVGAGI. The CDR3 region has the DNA TGTGCCACCATTACTCGGACAACCTACGAGCAGTACTTC. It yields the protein CATITRTTYEQYF.

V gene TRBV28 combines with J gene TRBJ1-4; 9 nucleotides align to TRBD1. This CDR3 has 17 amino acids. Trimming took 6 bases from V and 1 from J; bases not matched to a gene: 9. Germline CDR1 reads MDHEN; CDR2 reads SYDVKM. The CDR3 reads CASRGSLGQGTNEKLFF. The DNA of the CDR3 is TGTGCCAGCAGGGGAAGTCTGGGACAGGGAACTAATGAAAAACTGTTTTTT. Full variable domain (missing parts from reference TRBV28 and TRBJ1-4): DVKVTQSSRYLVKRTGEKVFLECVQDMDHENMFWYRQDPGLGLRLIYFSYDVKMKEKGDIPEGYSVSREKKERFSLILESASTNQTSMYLCASRGSLGQGTNEKLFFGSGTQLSVL.

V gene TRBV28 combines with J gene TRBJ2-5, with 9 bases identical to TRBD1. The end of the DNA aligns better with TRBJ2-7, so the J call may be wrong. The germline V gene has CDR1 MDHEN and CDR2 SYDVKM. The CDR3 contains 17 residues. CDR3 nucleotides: TGTGCCAGCAGTTTAGCCCACAGGGGGCAGGGCTCCTACGAGCAGTACTTC. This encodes CASSLAHRGQGSYEQYF.

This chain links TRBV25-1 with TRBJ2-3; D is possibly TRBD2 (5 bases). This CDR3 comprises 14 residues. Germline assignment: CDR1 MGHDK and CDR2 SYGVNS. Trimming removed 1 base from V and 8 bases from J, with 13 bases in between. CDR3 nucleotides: TGTGCCAGCAGTGAATCTATATGGGGAGCTACGCAGTATTTT. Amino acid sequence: CASSESIWGATQYF.

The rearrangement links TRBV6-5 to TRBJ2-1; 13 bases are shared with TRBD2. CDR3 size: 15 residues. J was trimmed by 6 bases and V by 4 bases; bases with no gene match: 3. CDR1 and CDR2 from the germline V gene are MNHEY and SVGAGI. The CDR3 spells CASSSGLAGSNEQFF. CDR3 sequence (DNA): TGTGCCAGCAGTTCGGGACTAGCGGGATCCAATGAGCAGTTCTTC.

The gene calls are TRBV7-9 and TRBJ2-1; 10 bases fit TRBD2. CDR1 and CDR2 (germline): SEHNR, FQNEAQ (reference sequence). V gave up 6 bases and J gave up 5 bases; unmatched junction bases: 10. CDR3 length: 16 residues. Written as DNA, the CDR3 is TGTGCCAGCAGTTTCGTCCCCGGACTAGCGGACAATGAGCAGTTCTTC. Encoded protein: CASSFVPGLADNEQFF.

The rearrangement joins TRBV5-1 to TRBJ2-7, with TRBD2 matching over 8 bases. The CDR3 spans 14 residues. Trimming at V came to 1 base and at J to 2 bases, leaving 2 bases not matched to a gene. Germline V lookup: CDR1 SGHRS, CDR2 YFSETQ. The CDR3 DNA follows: TGCGCCAGCAGCTTGACTAGCGGTACCTACGAGCAGTACTTC. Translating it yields CASSLTSGTYEQYF.

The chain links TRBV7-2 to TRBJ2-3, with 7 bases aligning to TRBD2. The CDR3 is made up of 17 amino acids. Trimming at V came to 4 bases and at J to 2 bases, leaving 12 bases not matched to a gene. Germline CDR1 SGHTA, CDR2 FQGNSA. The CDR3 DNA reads TGTGCCAGCAGCTGGGGGGGAGGCGGCGAGCCCACAGATACGCAGTATTTT. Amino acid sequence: CASSWGGGGEPTDTQYF.

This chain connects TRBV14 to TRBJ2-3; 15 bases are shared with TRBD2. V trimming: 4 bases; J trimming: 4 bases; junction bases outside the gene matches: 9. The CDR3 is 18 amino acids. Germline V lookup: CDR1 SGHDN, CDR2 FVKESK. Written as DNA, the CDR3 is TGTGCCAGCAGCCCTGGACTAGCGGGAGGGCCCGACCCAGATACGCAGTATTTT. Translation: CASSPGLAGGPDPDTQYF.

The CDR3 region is CASSEGRGNQPQHF. For the CDR3, the DNA is TGCGCCAGCAGCGAGGGGAGGGGCAATCAGCCCCAGCATTTT. The chain combines TRBV5-1 with TRBJ1-5; weak D call: TRBD1 (5 bases). Germline CDR1 SGHRS, CDR2 YFSETQ. CDR3 length: 14 amino acids. Trimming shortened V by 4 bases and J by 2 bases, and 10 bases separated the two germline ends.

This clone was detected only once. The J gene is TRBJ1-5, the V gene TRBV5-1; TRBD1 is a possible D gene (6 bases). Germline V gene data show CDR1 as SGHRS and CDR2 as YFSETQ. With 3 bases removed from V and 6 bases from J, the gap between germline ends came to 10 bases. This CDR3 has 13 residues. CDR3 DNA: TGCGCCAGCAGCTCGGACAGTTTTCAGCCCCAGCATTTT. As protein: CASSSDSFQPQHF. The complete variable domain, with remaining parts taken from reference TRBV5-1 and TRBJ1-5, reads KAGVTQTPRYLIKTRGQQVTLSCSPISGHRSVSWYQQTPGQGLQFLFEYFSETQRNKGNFPGRFSGRQFSNSRSEMNVSTLELGDSALYLCASSSDSFQPQHFGDGTRLSIL.

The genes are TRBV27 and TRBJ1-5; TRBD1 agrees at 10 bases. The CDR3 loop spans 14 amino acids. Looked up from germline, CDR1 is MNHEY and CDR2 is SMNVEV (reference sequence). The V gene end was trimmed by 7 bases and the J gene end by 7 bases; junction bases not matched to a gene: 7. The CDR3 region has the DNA TGTGCCAGCACCCGACAGGGGGCCGGGCAGCCCCAGCATTTT. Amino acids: CASTRQGAGQPQHF.

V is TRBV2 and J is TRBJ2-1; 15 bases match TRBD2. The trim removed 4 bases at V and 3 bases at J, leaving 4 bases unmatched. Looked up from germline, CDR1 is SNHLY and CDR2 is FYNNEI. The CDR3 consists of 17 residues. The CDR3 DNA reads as TGTGCCAGCAGTGGGACTAGCGGGAGGGCGTTCTACAATGAGCAGTTCTTC. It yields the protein CASSGTSGRAFYNEQFF.

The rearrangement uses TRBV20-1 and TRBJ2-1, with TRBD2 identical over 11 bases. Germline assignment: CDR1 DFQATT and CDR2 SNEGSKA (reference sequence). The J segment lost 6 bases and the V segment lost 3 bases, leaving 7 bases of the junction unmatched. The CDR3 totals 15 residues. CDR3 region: CSASSPLAGGNEQFF. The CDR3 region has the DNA TGCAGTGCTAGTTCCCCGCTAGCGGGAGGCAATGAGCAGTTCTTC.

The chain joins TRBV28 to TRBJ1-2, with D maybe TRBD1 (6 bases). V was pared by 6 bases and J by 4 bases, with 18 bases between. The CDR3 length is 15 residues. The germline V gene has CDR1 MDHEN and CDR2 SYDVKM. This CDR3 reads CASRSTGPKGYGYTF. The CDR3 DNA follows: TGTGCCAGCAGATCGACAGGTCCTAAGGGCTATGGCTACACCTTC.

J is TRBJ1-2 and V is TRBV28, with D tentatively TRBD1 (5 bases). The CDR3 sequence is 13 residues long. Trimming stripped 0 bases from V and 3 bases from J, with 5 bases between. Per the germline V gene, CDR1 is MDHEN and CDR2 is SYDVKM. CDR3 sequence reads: CASSLWTDYGYTF. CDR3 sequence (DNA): TGTGCCAGCAGTTTATGGACAGACTATGGCTACACCTTC.

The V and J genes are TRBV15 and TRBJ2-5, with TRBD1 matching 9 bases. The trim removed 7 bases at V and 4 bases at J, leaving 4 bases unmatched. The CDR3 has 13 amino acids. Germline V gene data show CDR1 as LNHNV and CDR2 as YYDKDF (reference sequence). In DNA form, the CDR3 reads TGTGCCACCACCACAGGGGGCCCAGAGACCCAGTACTTC. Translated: CATTTGGPETQYF.

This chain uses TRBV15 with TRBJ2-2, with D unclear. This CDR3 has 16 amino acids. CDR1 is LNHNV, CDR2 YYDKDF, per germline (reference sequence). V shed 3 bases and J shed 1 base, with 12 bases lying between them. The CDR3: CATSSARLLNTGELFF. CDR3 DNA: TGTGCCACCAGCAGTGCCCGTCTACTGAACACCGGGGAGCTGTTTTTT. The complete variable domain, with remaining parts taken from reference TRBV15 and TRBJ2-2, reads DAMVIQNPRYQVTQFGKPVTLSCSQTLNHNVMYWYQQKSSQAPKLLFHYYDKDFNNEADTPDNFQSRRPNTSFCFLDIRSPGLGDTAMYLCATSSARLLNTGELFFGEGSRLTVL.

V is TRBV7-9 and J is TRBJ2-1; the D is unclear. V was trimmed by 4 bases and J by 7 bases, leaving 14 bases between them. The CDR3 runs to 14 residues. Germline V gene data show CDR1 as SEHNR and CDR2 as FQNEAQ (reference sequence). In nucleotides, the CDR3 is TGTGCCAGCAGCTCTCAAAGCGCAGTGAATGAGCAGTTCTTC. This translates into CASSSQSAVNEQFF.